This TCR beta chain was documented in a study of CXCR3-negative and CXCR3-positive naive CD8 T cells. The study, taken as a whole, reports: CXCR3-positive naive cells carried more hydrophobic TRB CDR3s than CXCR3-negative ones.

cDNA libraries for TRB were generated by 5' RACE incorporating UMI labels. TCRdb re-called the 5' RACE reads; one entry per CDR3 protein, DNA not given. The data include tens of thousands of distinct CDR3 sequences; the top ten clones carry 0.53%. Comment on this clonotype: Antigen specificity is unknown.

Per the germline V gene, CDR1 is LGHNA and CDR2 is YNFKEQ. There are 16 residues in the CDR3. The material sequenced was naive CXCR3+ CD8+ T cells from blood. Subset defined: CD45RO-CCR7+CD27+CD95- naive CD8+ T cells expressing CXCR3 (TNR3+). The source is a human donor in good health. Some clones in this sample may be carry-over from other donors' samples. J is TRBJ1-2 and V is TRBV4-2. The CDR3 reads CASSQDLLRESYGYTF.